A single sample is the source of the 27 T cell receptor beta chains below, sequenced in a study of blood T cells in healthy people across ages. Then a second PCR, running roughly 7 to 11 cycles, was carried out with a sample-barcoded 5' primer and a J-beta primer mix. MiXCR was run by TCRdb on the 5' RACE reads, yielding one entry per CDR3 protein. The sample has around 1.1 million distinct CDR3 sequences; 30% to 40% are singletons. The material sequenced was blood. All receptors derive from a man aged 18 to 30 in good health.

In this sample, this clonotype turned up a few times. The chain recombines TRBV5-1 with TRBJ1-1; D ambiguous. V was trimmed by 4 bases and J by 10 bases, leaving 11 bases between them. CDR1 SGHRS and CDR2 YFSETQ come from the germline V gene. The CDR3 is 11 amino acids. The CDR3 is CASSRPGRAFF. CDR3 DNA sequence: TGCGCCAGCAGCCGCCCCGGACGAGCTTTCTTT. The variable domain in full, with the rest retrieved from reference TRBV5-1 and TRBJ1-1, is KAGVTQTPRYLIKTRGQQVTLSCSPISGHRSVSWYQQTPGQGLQFLFEYFSETQRNKGNFPGRFSGRQFSNSRSEMNVSTLELGDSALYLCASSRPGRAFFGQGTRLTVV.

This clonotype was seen at least ten times. The chain employs TRBV4-1 and TRBJ1-5; D remains ambiguous. The CDR3 spans 14 residues. Germline loops: CDR1 MGHRA, CDR2 YSYEKL. Trimming shortened V by 2 bases and J by 1 base, and 6 bases separated the two germline ends. In DNA form, the CDR3 reads TGCGCCAGCAGCCAACACGGAAGCAATCAGCCCCAGCATTTT. It translates to CASSQHGSNQPQHF.

There are a few counts of this clonotype. The V and J genes are TRBV29-1 and TRBJ2-7, with TRBD2 matching over 7 bases. There are 12 residues in the CDR3. After removal of 4 bases from V and 7 bases from J, the junction contained 7 bases not matched to a gene. Germline-derived CDR1 and CDR2 are SQVTM and ANQGSEA. This CDR3 reads CSVVGVGGEQYF. CDR3 nucleotide sequence: TGCAGCGTTGTAGGAGTGGGGGGGGAGCAGTACTTC.

The chain combines TRBV6-2 or TRBV6-3 with TRBJ2-7; TRBD1 matches at 9 bases. Trimming removed 6 bases from V and 4 bases from J; junction bases left unmatched: 7. The CDR3 runs to 14 residues. Germline V gives CDR1 MNHEY, CDR2 SVGEGT. CDR3 loop: CASRIPGQGYEQYF. CDR3 coding DNA: TGTGCCAGCAGGATACCGGGACAGGGATACGAGCAGTACTTC.

Only a few counts were recorded for this clonotype. The chain recombines TRBV29-1 with TRBJ1-5; tentatively, D is TRBD1 (6 bases). The CDR3 totals 14 residues. The V and J ends lost 4 bases and 0 bases respectively, with 10 bases between them. Germline CDR1 and CDR2: SQVTM and ANQGSEA. The CDR3 nucleotides read TGCAGCGTTGCGGACAGTTATAGCAATCAGCCCCAGCATTTT. It codes for CSVADSYSNQPQHF. Full variable domain (remainder filled in from reference TRBV29-1 and TRBJ1-5): SAVISQKPSRDICQRGTSLTIQCQVDSQVTMMFWYRQQPGQSLTLIATANQGSEATYESGFVIDKFPISRPNLTFSTLTVSNMSPEDSSIYLCSVADSYSNQPQHFGDGTRLSIL.

With respect to this clonotype: At one end the junction does not follow the germline gene, possibly because of a read error. The V and J genes are TRBV11-2 and TRBJ1-6; D uncertain. Looked up from germline, CDR1 is SGHAT and CDR2 is FQNNGV. This CDR3 has 15 amino acids. This chain's CDR3 is CASSWIPLGNSPPHF. DNA of the CDR3: TGTGCCAGCAGCTGGATCCCTTTAGGAAATTCACCCCCCCACTTT.

This clonotype appeared once. The chain recombines TRBV20-1 with TRBJ1-4, with no clear D. The CDR3 extends over 15 amino acids. V shed 6 bases and J shed 2 bases, with 16 bases lying between them. The germline CDR1 and CDR2 sequences are DFQATT and SNEGSKA (reference sequence). The CDR3 region is CSAPGPRATNEKLFF. The CDR3 nucleotides are TGCAGTGCCCCGGGCCCTAGGGCCACTAATGAAAAACTGTTTTTT.

This clonotype has just a few counts. The chain has TRBV27 and TRBJ2-3; D is unresolved. Deletions cut 2 bases from V and 0 bases from J, with 9 bases between. The CDR3 contains 15 residues. The V gene's germline CDR1 is MNHEY and CDR2 SMNVEV (reference sequence). The CDR3: CASSLRAQSTDTQYF. The CDR3 region has the DNA TGTGCCAGCAGTTTAAGGGCCCAAAGCACAGATACGCAGTATTTT.

V and J are TRBV29-1 and TRBJ2-5; D is tentatively TRBD1 or TRBD2 (5 bases each). The J call is in doubt because the DNA end fits TRBJ2-7 better. CDR3 length equals 15 residues. CDR1 is SQVTM, CDR2 ANQGSEA, per germline. DNA for the CDR3: TGCAGCGTTGGATTGCGGATTGGGGACGTTAACGAGCAGTACTTC. It codes for CSVGLRIGDVNEQYF.

The V and J genes are TRBV7-9 and TRBJ1-1; D unresolved. CDR1 is SEHNR, CDR2 FQNEAQ, per germline (reference sequence). The CDR3 loop spans 15 amino acids. V was shortened by 7 bases and J by 1 base, with 16 bases between the two germline ends. CDR3 sequence: CASNALTWGNTEAFF. In DNA, the CDR3 is TGTGCCAGCAACGCTCTGACCTGGGGGAACACTGAAGCTTTCTTT.

In its sample, this clonotype was seen many times. The chain links TRBV6-5 to TRBJ2-3; 7 positions match TRBD1. Unmatched junction bases numbered 7, after V lost 0 bases and J lost 4 bases. This CDR3 region has 16 residues. Germline-derived CDR1 and CDR2 are MNHEY and SVGAGI. The DNA of the CDR3 is TGTGCCAGCAGTTACTCCACAGGGGCCGCGTCAGATACGCAGTATTTT. This encodes CASSYSTGAASDTQYF.

The chain recombines TRBV7-2 with TRBJ2-3; D may be TRBD1 or TRBD2 (5 bases each). This CDR3 contains 15 residues. The germline V gene has CDR1 SGHTA and CDR2 FQGNSA. Trimming took off 3 bases at V and 8 bases at J, with 18 bases between the two ends. CDR3 DNA sequence: TGTGCCAGCAGCTTTGATCGGGGCCGGCTGGGTACGCAGTATTTT. As protein: CASSFDRGRLGTQYF. The full variable domain, rest sourced from reference TRBV7-2 and TRBJ2-3, is GAGVSQSPSNKVTEKGKDVELRCDPISGHTALYWYRQSLGQGLEFLIYFQGNSAPDKSGLPSDRFSAERTGGSVSTLTIQRTQQEDSAVYLCASSFDRGRLGTQYFGPGTRLTVL.

V usage is TRBV3-1 and J usage is TRBJ2-1; 12 nucleotides align to TRBD2. J was trimmed by 0 bases and V by 4 bases; bases with no gene match: 16. This CDR3 has 21 amino acids. CDR1 is LGHDT, CDR2 YNNKEL, per germline (reference sequence). DNA of the CDR3: TGTGCCAGCAGCCCCTATTTAACTAGCGGGGGGACATACGACTCCTACAATGAGCAGTTCTTC. Residues: CASSPYLTSGGTYDSYNEQFF.

As to this clonotype: A much larger clone sits a single nucleotide away, making a read error possible. The gene calls are TRBV7-8 and TRBJ2-5; possible D gene TRBD1, 5 bases. The CDR3 totals 13 residues. CDR1 is SGHVS and CDR2 is FQNEAQ in the germline V gene. The V and J ends lost 5 bases and 5 bases respectively, with 12 bases between them. The CDR3 coding sequence is TGTGCCAGCAGCCGTGGGGCCGTCGAGACCCAGTACTTC. This translates into CASSRGAVETQYF.

The chain uses TRBV28 and TRBJ2-5; 9 bases fit TRBD2. Germline V CDR1 and CDR2: MDHEN, SYDVKM. The CDR3 spans 15 residues. Losses at the gene ends were 2 bases for V and 3 bases for J; bases not matched to a gene: 4. In DNA, the CDR3 is TGTGCCAGCAGTTTAGGGGGGACTAGCAAAGAGACCCAGTACTTC. Translating gives CASSLGGTSKETQYF.

With respect to this clonotype: A read error may be the cause here, since a much bigger clone is one base away. V and J are TRBV11-2 and TRBJ2-5; D not resolved. The J call could be wrong; TRBJ2-7 is a better fit for the DNA end. The CDR3 has 11 residues. Germline CDR1 is SGHAT and CDR2 is FQNNGV. CDR3 amino acids: CAGSLENEQYF. CDR3 DNA sequence: TGTGCCGGCAGCTTAGAGAACGAGCAGTACTTC.

The V and J genes are TRBV12-3 or TRBV12-4 and TRBJ1-6, with D perhaps TRBD1 (5 bases). V lost 4 bases, J lost 8 bases, and 9 bases lay in between. The CDR3 has 13 residues. The CDR3 loop is CASSYLGDSPLHF. The CDR3 coding sequence is TGTGCCAGCAGTTATTTGGGGGATTCACCCCTCCACTTT.

This clonotype was seen a handful of times. The J gene is TRBJ1-1, the V gene TRBV12-3 or TRBV12-4; D is possibly TRBD1 (6 bases). The CDR3 covers 13 residues. V lost 6 bases to trimming and J lost 2 bases, with 10 bases between them. The CDR3, as DNA: TGTGCCAGCAGCACAGGGCCAAACACTGAAGCTTTCTTT. It yields the protein CASSTGPNTEAFF.

The rearrangement joins TRBV7-9 to TRBJ2-4; tentatively, D is TRBD2 (6 bases). The CDR3 contains 15 residues. Germline V gene lookup returns CDR1 SEHNR and CDR2 FQNEAQ (reference sequence). Trimming took off 0 bases at V and 1 base at J, with 7 bases between the two ends. The CDR3 region has the DNA TGTGCCAGCAGCTTAGCGGAGGGCGCCAAAAACATTCAGTACTTC. Translation: CASSLAEGAKNIQYF.

This clonotype was found a few times. The chain combines TRBV12-3 or TRBV12-4 with TRBJ2-7; TRBD1 matches at 7 bases. The CDR3 runs 16 residues. After removal of 5 bases from V and 0 bases from J, the junction contained 10 bases not matched to a gene. CDR3 DNA: TGTGCCAGCAGTGATCAGTTTGACAGGGCCTCCTACGAGCAGTACTTC. Its protein is CASSDQFDRASYEQYF.

This clonotype was seen a few times. The chain uses TRBV5-1 and TRBJ1-1; 7 positions agree with TRBD1. The CDR3 consists of 16 residues. V lost 3 bases to trimming and J lost 3 bases; unmatched junction nucleotides: 11. CDR1 SGHRS and CDR2 YFSETQ come from the germline V gene. The DNA of the CDR3 is TGCGCCAGCAGCTCATTACTTTCACAGGGGTACACTGAAGCTTTCTTT. As protein: CASSSLLSQGYTEAFF.

In DNA, the CDR3 is TGTGCCAGCAGTTTATTGCGGGGACCTTCCGAGCAGTACTTC. It yields the protein CASSLLRGPSEQYF. The gene calls are TRBV27 and TRBJ2-7; a possible D gene is TRBD2 (6 bases). The germline gives CDR1 MNHEY, CDR2 SMNVEV (reference sequence). Deletions cut 1 base from V and 6 bases from J, with 13 bases between. The CDR3 length is 14 residues.

The chain employs TRBV7-2 and TRBJ1-4; 8 nucleotides line up with TRBD1. This CDR3 has 16 amino acids. The trim removed 5 bases at V and 5 bases at J, leaving 10 bases unmatched. From germline, CDR1 is SGHTA and CDR2 FQGNSA. The CDR3 protein is CASSLDDRGGNEKLFF. CDR3 nucleotide sequence: TGTGCCAGCAGCCTAGATGACAGGGGCGGAAATGAAAAACTGTTTTTT.

This clonotype has just a few counts. CDR3 sequence reads: CASSLAGGQDTQYF. CDR3 DNA sequence: TGTGCCAGCAGCTTAGCGGGGGGGCAGGATACGCAGTATTTT. The J gene is TRBJ2-3, the V gene TRBV11-2, with TRBD2 matching over 8 bases. Germline loops: CDR1 SGHAT, CDR2 FQNNGV. There are 14 residues in the CDR3. V was pared by 1 base and J by 6 bases, with 3 bases of the junction left unmatched. The full variable domain, its missing parts supplied by reference TRBV11-2 and TRBJ2-3, is EAGVAQSPRYKIIEKRQSVAFWCNPISGHATLYWYQQILGQGPKLLIQFQNNGVVDDSQLPKDRFSAERLKGVDSTLKIQPAKLEDSAVYLCASSLAGGQDTQYFGPGTRLTVL.

The CDR3 is CATSDLAGGRLEQFF. In DNA form, the CDR3 reads TGTGCCACCAGTGATCTAGCGGGGGGGCGCCTTGAGCAGTTCTTC. The rearrangement links TRBV24-1 to TRBJ2-1; the match to TRBD2 covers 12 bases. CDR1 KGHDR and CDR2 SFDVKD come from the germline V gene. Trimming cost V 3 bases and J 9 bases; bases outside gene matches: 5. The CDR3 has 15 residues.

This clonotype occurred a few times. The rearrangement uses TRBV30 and TRBJ2-1; 7 bases map to TRBD1. The V segment lost 3 bases and the J segment 0 bases; nucleotides outside the gene matches: 5. The V gene's germline CDR1 is GTSNPN and CDR2 SVGIG (reference sequence). The CDR3 runs 15 residues. CDR3 sequence reads: CAWSRDSRSYNEQFF. CDR3 DNA sequence: TGTGCCTGGAGCCGGGACAGCCGCTCCTACAATGAGCAGTTCTTC.

Points on this clonotype: A single base separates this from a much larger clone, so it may be a read error. This chain uses TRBV7-9 with TRBJ2-1, with D uncertain. From germline, CDR1 is SEHNR and CDR2 FQNEAQ (reference sequence). V was cut by 5 bases and J by 5 bases, with 4 bases left in between. The length of the CDR3 is 11 residues. CDR3 in DNA: TGTGCCAGCAGCAAAGACAATGAGCAGTTCTTC. Encoded protein: CASSKDNEQFF.